Listed below are T cell receptor beta chains from one sample, sequenced in a study of blood T cell repertoires in COVID-19. Measured with immunoSEQ multiplex PCR; TCRdb has only the in-frame clones, and not every one. The sample contains some 200,000 clones, roughly four fifths of which appear only once. Sequencing used PBMCs or T cells enriched from blood (not recorded which). The receptors were sampled from a middle-aged man who had recovered from COVID-19. Both conserved end residues are part of each CDR3. The order of the fields is J gene, V gene, clone size, CDR3 length, D gene, CDR3 DNA, CDR3 protein. A D gene is named only where the DNA matches it firmly. A row's size may be missing; if present it is once, few, many or a size class.

j_gene: TRBJ1-1
v_gene: TRBV9
abundance: -
len: 16
d_gene: -
CDR3nt: TGTGCCAGCAGCGTAGCCCTAGAAGGAGTGAACACTGAAGCTTTCTTT
CDR3aa: CASSVALEGVNTEAFF

j_gene: TRBJ1-1
v_gene: TRBV29-1
abundance: -
len: 13
d_gene: TRBD1
CDR3nt: TGCAGCGTTGGCGGACAGGGGAACACTGAAGCTTTCTTT
CDR3aa: CSVGGQGNTEAFF

j_gene: TRBJ1-4
v_gene: TRBV5-5
abundance: -
len: 15
d_gene: -
CDR3nt: TGTGCCAGCAGCTCTGAAACAGGAGTAAATGAAAAACTGTTTTTT
CDR3aa: CASSSETGVNEKLFF

j_gene: TRBJ1-1
v_gene: TRBV6-2/TRBV6-3
abundance: -
len: 13
d_gene: -
CDR3nt: TGTGCCAGCAGTTTCTTCGGGGGGACTGAAGCTTTCTTT
CDR3aa: CASSFFGGTEAFF

j_gene: TRBJ1-2
v_gene: TRBV24-1
abundance: once
len: 13
d_gene: -
CDR3nt: TGTGCCACCAGTGATAGGCGAGTGGAGGGCTACACCTTC
CDR3aa: CATSDRRVEGYTF

j_gene: TRBJ2-3
v_gene: TRBV6-4
abundance: few
len: 19
d_gene: -
CDR3nt: TGTGCCAGCAGTGACTCGTTTCGGCGGAGGGGGGGGTGCACAGATACGCAGTATTTT
CDR3aa: CASSDSFRRRGGCTDTQYF

j_gene: TRBJ2-1
v_gene: TRBV29-1
abundance: -
len: 14
d_gene: -
CDR3nt: TGCAGCGTTGAACCCCCTGAAGTACTCAATGAGCAGTTCTTC
CDR3aa: CSVEPPEVLNEQFF

j_gene: TRBJ2-1
v_gene: TRBV5-1
abundance: once
len: 15
d_gene: -
CDR3nt: TGCGCCAGCAGCTCCATCCGGGACTCCTACAATGAGCAGTTCTTC
CDR3aa: CASSSIRDSYNEQFF

j_gene: TRBJ2-7
v_gene: TRBV3-1/TRBV3-2
abundance: -
len: 15
d_gene: TRBD1
CDR3nt: TGTGCCAGCAGCCTCCGGGCAGGGGGCCCCTACGAGCAGTACTTC
CDR3aa: CASSLRAGGPYEQYF

j_gene: TRBJ2-7
v_gene: TRBV6-2/TRBV6-3
abundance: -
len: 15
d_gene: -
CDR3nt: TGTGCCAGCAGTGGCGGGACTGCTAATATCTACGAGCAGTACTTC
CDR3aa: CASSGGTANIYEQYF

j_gene: TRBJ2-1
v_gene: TRBV2
abundance: -
len: 14
d_gene: TRBD2
CDR3nt: TGTGCCAGCAGTGGACTAGCGCTGGGGAATGAGCAGTTCTTC
CDR3aa: CASSGLALGNEQFF

j_gene: TRBJ2-3
v_gene: TRBV11-3
abundance: -
len: 18
d_gene: TRBD2
CDR3nt: TGTGCCAGCAGCTCAGGGACTAGCGGGAGGAGGGGCACAGATACGCAGTATTTT
CDR3aa: CASSSGTSGRRGTDTQYF

j_gene: TRBJ2-5
v_gene: TRBV7-2
abundance: -
len: 16
d_gene: -
CDR3nt: TGTGCCAGCAGCTCAGGCCCCCGGGACACAGGAGAGACCCAGTACTTC
CDR3aa: CASSSGPRDTGETQYF

j_gene: TRBJ1-1
v_gene: TRBV5-1
abundance: once
len: 15
d_gene: -
CDR3nt: TGCGCCAGCAGCTTGGTCGGAGGGGTGAACACTGAAGCTTTCTTT
CDR3aa: CASSLVGGVNTEAFF

j_gene: TRBJ1-5
v_gene: TRBV7-2
abundance: -
len: 13
d_gene: -
CDR3nt: TGTGCCAGCAGCCTTCGACAGAATCAGCCCCAGCATTTT
CDR3aa: CASSLRQNQPQHF

j_gene: TRBJ2-2
v_gene: TRBV7-9
abundance: -
len: 15
d_gene: TRBD1
CDR3nt: TGTGCCAGCACCCGGCAGGGGGAGCGGACCGGGGAGCTGTTTTTT
CDR3aa: CASTRQGERTGELFF

j_gene: TRBJ1-5
v_gene: TRBV29-1
abundance: -
len: 13
d_gene: TRBD1
CDR3nt: TGCAGCGTCTCCGGACAGGAGAATCAGCCCCAGCATTTT
CDR3aa: CSVSGQENQPQHF

j_gene: TRBJ1-5
v_gene: TRBV2
abundance: -
len: 15
d_gene: -
CDR3nt: TGTGCCAGCAGAGCACAGGGTGAGAGCAATCAGCCCCAGCATTTT
CDR3aa: CASRAQGESNQPQHF